This record covers a single T cell receptor (beta chain). No cognate antigen has been identified for it. Base qualities are not recorded, but no much larger clone differs from it by a single base. This sample was taken from a study of blood T cell repertoires in COVID-19 (dated by TCRdb to the early 2020s). Regarding the study in general: Samples covering the acute and convalescent phases of COVID-19 were provided by collaborators in the United States, Italy and Spain. The material from the prospective study consisted of cDNA or gDNA derived from T cells, B-cell-depleted T cells, or PBMCs. The dataset comprised deeply sampled blood TCRbeta repertoires from subjects exposed to, actively infected with, or recovered from COVID-19. The repertoires were released in a freely available public database meant as a resource for research on the immune response to SARS-CoV-2. The samples were drawn from the first 160 participants of the ongoing ImmuneRACE study and from 950 to 1,500 subjects provided by 6 global collaborators. Nearly every sample came with metadata listing a de-identified subject ID, COVID-19 status, age in years and sex. Where HLA class I and class II types were available, the types were taken from metadata supplied by the sample provider, not from assay-based typing. Overall study outcomes, separate from this receptor: The amount of clinical and demographic metadata varied by source and participant and was provided uncurated.

Unmatched junction bases come to 2, with V trimmed by 3 bases and J by 0 bases. The germline V gene supplies CDR1 MRHNA and CDR2 SNTAGT. The CDR3 contains 15 residues, cysteine and phenylalanine counted. The read is trimmed to its CDR3 DNA, 45 bases read in frame from base 1. One collaborating source in Seattle enrolled patients during active infection and followed them longitudinally through the course of disease. The collaborating institutions used their own protocols to collect whole blood in K2EDTA tubes. For TCRbeta analysis, collaborators shipped samples as frozen whole blood, isolated PBMCs, or DNA extracted from either of those sample types. TCRbeta CDR3 regions were amplified from genomic DNA by means of the immunoSEQ Assay, a bias-controlled multiplex PCR. The study's processing was this. The number of nucleated cells in each sample was estimated by amplification of reference gene primers within the assay. To quantify the absolute abundance of each unique TCRbeta CDR3 rearrangement, sequence reads were collapsed and filtered. For each sample, productive Simpson clonality was calculated as the square root of Simpson's diversity index over productive rearrangements. As stored in TCRdb, this immuneACCESS dataset retains in-frame rearrangements with V and J assigned. A fraction of the clones does not appear; measured against another copy, unresolved V genes explain less than half of the discrepancy, and the remainder lacks a known reason. V and J calls and clone size follow that table, whereas D and trimming were derived from the DNA. For this sample there are 300,000 to 400,000 clones; 87% appear just once. The top ten hold roughly a tenth of the sample.

Sequenced sample: peripheral blood. The V gene is TRBV6-4 and the J gene is TRBJ2-3; 8 middle bases align to TRBD2. The receptor's source is a young man with COVID-19, enrolled during active disease. The bases read TGTGCCAGCAGTGAAGCGGGAGAAAGCACAGATACGCAGTATTTT. Translated, it reads CASSEAGESTDTQYF.